The clone carrying this TCR beta chain showed up just a few times. Antigen specificity is unknown. The data were obtained in a study of cytotoxic CD8 clonotypes in ibrutinib-treated CLL. Study information: The patients comprised about a dozen relapsed/refractory and around 14 treatment-naive cases, around 18 IGHV unmutated.

Here immunoSEQ multiplex PCR was the method, and the copy in TCRdb shows in-frame clones only, minus some. Here the sample spans more than 200,000 clones, roughly 73% being singletons. Findings and limits, study-wide: Public clonotypes, found uncommonly, either contracted or stayed stable on treatment. Upon ibrutinib response clonality rose, and upon progression it fell back toward baseline. Sampling times differed between sustained-remission and progressing patients.

V shed 6 bases and J shed 5 bases, with 9 bases lying between them. Germline values: CDR1 MNHNS, CDR2 SASEGT. The CDR3 extends over 12 amino acids. This receptor was identified in a human donor with chronic lymphocytic leukemia. Sequences were derived from PBMCs, sampled after 12 months of ibrutinib treatment. The chain combines TRBV6-1 with TRBJ2-3; a weak D match, TRBD2 (5 bases). CDR3 bases: TGTGCCAGCAGGGACTCTGGAGATACGCAGTATTTT. This codes for CASRDSGDTQYF.